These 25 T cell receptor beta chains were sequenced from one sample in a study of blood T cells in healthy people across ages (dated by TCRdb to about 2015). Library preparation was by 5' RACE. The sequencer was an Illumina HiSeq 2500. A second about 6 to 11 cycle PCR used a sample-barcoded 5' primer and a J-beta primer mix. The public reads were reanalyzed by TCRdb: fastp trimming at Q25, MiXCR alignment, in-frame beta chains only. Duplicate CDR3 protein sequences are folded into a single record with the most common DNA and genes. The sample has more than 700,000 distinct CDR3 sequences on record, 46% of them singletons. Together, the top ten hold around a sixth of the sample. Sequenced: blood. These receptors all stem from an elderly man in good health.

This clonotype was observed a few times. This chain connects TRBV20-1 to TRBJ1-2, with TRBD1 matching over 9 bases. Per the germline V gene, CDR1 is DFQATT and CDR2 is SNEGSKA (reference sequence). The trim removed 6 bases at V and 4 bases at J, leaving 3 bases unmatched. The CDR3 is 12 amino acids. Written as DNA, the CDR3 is TGCAGTGCGGGGACAGGGACCTATGGCTACACCTTC. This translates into CSAGTGTYGYTF.

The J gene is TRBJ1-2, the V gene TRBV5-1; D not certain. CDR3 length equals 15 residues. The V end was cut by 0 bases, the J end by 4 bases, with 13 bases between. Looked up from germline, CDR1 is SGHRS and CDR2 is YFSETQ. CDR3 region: CASSLGRHPFYGYTF. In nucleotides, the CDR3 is TGCGCCAGCAGCTTGGGGAGACACCCATTCTATGGCTACACCTTC.

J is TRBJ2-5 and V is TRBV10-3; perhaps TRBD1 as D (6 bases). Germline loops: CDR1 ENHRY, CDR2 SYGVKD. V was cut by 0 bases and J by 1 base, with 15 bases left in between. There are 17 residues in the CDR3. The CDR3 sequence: CAISESGRRGGQETQYF. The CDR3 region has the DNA TGTGCCATCAGTGAGTCTGGGCGGAGAGGGGGCCAAGAGACCCAGTACTTC.

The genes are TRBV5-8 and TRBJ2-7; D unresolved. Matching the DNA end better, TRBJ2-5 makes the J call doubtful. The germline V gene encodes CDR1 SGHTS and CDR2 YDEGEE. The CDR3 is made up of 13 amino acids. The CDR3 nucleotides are TGTGCCAGCAGCTTGACTCACACTGAGACCCAGTACTTC. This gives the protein CASSLTHTETQYF.

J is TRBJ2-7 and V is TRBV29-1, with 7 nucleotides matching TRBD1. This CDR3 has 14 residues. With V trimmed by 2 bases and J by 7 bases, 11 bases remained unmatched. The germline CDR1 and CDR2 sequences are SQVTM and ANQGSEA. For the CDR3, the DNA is TGCAGCGTTGAATCGGCAAAGGGGGCGAGGGAGCAGTACTTC. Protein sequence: CSVESAKGAREQYF.

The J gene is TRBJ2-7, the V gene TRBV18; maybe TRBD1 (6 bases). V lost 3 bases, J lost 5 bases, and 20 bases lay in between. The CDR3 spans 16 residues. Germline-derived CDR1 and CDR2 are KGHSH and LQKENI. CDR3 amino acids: CASSPLTTGTQNEQYF. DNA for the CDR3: TGTGCCAGCTCACCTCTAACAACAGGGACGCAAAACGAGCAGTACTTC.

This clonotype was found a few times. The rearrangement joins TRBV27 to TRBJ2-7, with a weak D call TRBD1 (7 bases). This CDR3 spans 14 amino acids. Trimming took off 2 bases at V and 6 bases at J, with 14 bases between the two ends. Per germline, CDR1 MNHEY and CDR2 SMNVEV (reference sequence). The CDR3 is CASSLRQGAGEQYF. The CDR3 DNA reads TGTGCCAGCAGTTTAAGACAGGGAGCGGGCGAGCAGTACTTC.

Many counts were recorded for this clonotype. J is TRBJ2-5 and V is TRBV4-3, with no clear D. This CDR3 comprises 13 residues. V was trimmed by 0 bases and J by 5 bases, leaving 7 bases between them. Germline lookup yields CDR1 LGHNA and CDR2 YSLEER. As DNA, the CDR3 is TGCGCCAGCAGCCAAGAACTCGGGGAGACCCAGTACTTC. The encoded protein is CASSQELGETQYF.

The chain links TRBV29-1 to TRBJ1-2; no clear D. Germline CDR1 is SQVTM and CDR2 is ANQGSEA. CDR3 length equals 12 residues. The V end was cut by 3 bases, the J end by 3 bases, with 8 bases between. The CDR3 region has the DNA TGCAGCGTTGATGCGTCGTACTATGGCTACACCTTC. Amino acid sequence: CSVDASYYGYTF.

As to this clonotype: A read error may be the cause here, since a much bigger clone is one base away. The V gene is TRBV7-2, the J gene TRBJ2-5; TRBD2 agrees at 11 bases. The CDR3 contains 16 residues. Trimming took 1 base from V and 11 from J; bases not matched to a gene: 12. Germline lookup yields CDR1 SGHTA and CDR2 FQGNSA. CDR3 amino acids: CASSLDFTSGSYKQYF. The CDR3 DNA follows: TGTGCCAGCAGCTTAGACTTTACTAGCGGGAGTTACAAGCAGTACTTC.

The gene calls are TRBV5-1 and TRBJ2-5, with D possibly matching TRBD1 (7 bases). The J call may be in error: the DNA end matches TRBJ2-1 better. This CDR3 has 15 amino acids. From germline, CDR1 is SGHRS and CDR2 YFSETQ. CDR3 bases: TGCGCCAGCAGCTTGGCCAGGGGGGACCAAGAGACCCAGTTCTTC. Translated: CASSLARGDQETQFF.

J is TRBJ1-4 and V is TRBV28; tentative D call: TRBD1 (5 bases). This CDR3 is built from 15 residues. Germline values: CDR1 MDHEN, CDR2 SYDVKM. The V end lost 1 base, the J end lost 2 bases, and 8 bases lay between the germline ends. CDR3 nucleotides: TGTGCCAGCAGTTTATCCTCAGGGACTAATGAAAAACTGTTTTTT. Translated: CASSLSSGTNEKLFF.

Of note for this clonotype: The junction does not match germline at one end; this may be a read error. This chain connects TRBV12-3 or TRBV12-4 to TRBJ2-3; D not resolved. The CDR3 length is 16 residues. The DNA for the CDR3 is TGTGCCGGCAGTCCCCTGGGCAGAGAAGGCACAGATACGCAGTATTTT. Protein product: CAGSPLGREGTDTQYF.

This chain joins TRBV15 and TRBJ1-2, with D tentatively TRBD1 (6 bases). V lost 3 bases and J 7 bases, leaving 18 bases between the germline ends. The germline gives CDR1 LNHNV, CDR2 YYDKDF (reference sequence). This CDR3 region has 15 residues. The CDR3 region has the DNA TGTGCCACCAGCAGGGACCCGGGGGGCGCGGGTGGCTACACCTTC. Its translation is CATSRDPGGAGGYTF.

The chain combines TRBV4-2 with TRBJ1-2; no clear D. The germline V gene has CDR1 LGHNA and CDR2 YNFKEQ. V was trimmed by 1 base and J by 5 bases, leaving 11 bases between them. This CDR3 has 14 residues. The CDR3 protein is CASSQARTEYGYTF. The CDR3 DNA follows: TGTGCCAGCAGCCAAGCCCGGACTGAATATGGCTACACCTTC.

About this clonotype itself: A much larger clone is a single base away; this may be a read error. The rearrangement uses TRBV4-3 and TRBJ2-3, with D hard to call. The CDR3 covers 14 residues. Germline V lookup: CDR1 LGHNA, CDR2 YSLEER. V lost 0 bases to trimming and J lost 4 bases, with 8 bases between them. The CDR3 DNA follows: TGCGCCAGCAGCCAAGATACTAACGCAGATACGCAGTATTTT. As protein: CASSQDTNADTQYF.

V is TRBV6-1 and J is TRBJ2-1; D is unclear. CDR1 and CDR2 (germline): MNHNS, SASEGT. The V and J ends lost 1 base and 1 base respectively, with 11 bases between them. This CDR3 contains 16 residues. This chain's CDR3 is CASSEVGSWSYNEQFF. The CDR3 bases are TGTGCCAGCAGTGAAGTGGGTAGCTGGTCCTACAATGAGCAGTTCTTC.

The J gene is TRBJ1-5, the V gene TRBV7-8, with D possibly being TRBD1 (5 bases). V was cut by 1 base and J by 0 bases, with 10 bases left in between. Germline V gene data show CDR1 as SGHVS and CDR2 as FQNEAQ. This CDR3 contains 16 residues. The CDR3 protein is CASSLEGGGSNQPQHF. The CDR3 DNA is TGTGCCAGCAGCTTAGAGGGTGGGGGTAGCAATCAGCCCCAGCATTTT.

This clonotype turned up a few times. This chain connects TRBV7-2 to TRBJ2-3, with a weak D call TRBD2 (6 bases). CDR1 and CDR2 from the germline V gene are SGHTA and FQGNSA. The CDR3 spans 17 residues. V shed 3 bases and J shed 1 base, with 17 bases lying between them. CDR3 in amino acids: CASSLGLTGGRTDTQYF. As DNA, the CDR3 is TGTGCCAGCAGCTTGGGACTGACTGGTGGGCGCACAGATACGCAGTATTTT.

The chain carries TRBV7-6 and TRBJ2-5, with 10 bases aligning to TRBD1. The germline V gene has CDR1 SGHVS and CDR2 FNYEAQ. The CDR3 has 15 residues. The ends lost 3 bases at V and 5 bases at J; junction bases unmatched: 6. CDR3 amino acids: CASSLTGGVAETQYF. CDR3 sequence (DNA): TGTGCCAGCAGCTTGACAGGGGGCGTCGCGGAGACCCAGTACTTC.

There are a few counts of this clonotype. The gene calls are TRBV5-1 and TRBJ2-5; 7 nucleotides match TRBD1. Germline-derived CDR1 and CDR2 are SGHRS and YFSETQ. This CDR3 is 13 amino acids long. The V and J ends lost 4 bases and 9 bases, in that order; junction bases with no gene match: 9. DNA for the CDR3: TGCGCCAGCAGCACGGACAGGTCAAGGGCCCAGTACTTC. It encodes CASSTDRSRAQYF.

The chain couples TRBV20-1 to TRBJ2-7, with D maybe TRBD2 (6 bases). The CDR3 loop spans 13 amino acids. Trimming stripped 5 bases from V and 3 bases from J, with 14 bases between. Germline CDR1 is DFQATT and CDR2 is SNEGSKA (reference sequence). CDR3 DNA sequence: TGCAGTGCTTTAGCGGAGTTGGGCTACGAGCAGTACTTC. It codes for CSALAELGYEQYF.

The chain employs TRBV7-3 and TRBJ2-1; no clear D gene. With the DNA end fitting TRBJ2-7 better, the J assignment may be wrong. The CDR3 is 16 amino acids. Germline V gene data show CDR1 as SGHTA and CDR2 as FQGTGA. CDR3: CASSAARNWVYNEQYF. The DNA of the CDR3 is TGTGCCAGCAGCGCCGCAAGGAATTGGGTTTACAATGAGCAGTACTTC.

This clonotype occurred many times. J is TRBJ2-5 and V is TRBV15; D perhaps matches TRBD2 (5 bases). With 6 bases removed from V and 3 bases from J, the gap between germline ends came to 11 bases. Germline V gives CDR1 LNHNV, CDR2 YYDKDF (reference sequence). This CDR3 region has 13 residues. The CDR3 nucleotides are TGTGCCACCAGAGAGGGAGTCGAAGAGACCCAGTACTTC. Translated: CATREGVEETQYF.

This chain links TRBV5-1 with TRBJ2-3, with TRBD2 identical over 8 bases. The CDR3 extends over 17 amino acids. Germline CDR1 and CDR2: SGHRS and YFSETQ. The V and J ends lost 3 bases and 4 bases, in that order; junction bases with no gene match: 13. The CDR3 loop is CASSYGGLGVAPDTQYF. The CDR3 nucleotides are TGCGCCAGCAGCTACGGGGGACTAGGGGTCGCGCCAGATACGCAGTATTTT.